The 31 T cell receptor beta chains presented below share a single source sample, sequenced in a study of brain metastases from non-small cell lung cancer. TCRdb's copy holds only in-frame clones and misses some; the assay was immunoSEQ multiplex PCR. The table includes some 580 clones, over 75% detected once. What was sequenced was tumor-adjacent normal tissue. The receptors come from a donor at least 40 years old with non-small cell lung cancer.

This CDR3 reads CASSQEPSANTQYF. Written as DNA, the CDR3 is TGCGCCAGCAGCCAAGAGCCTAGCGCAAATACGCAGTATTTT. V is TRBV4-3 and J is TRBJ2-3, with D possibly being TRBD2 (6 bases). Trimming removed 0 bases from V and 7 bases from J, with 11 bases in between. CDR1 LGHNA and CDR2 YSLEER come from the germline V gene. The CDR3 consists of 14 residues.

CDR3 bases: TGTGCCAGCAGCCGAAGAGACAGGGGAAAGTATTGGGACACTGAAGCTTTCTTT. This encodes CASSRRDRGKYWDTEAFF. The chain uses TRBV3-1 (or the pseudogene TRBV3-2) and TRBJ1-1; 8 nucleotides agree with TRBD1. The CDR3 length is 18 residues. The germline gives CDR1 LGHDT, CDR2 YNNKEL (reference sequence). V shed 4 bases and J 3 bases; nucleotides not matched to a gene: 16.

The chain links TRBV4-3 to TRBJ1-2; D ambiguous. The CDR3 loop spans 14 amino acids. CDR1 is LGHNA and CDR2 is YSLEER in the germline V gene. Trimming took off 5 bases at V and 7 bases at J, with 17 bases between the two ends. This chain's CDR3 is CASSETEGSSGYTF. The CDR3, as DNA: TGCGCCAGCAGCGAAACCGAGGGCAGTTCTGGCTACACCTTC.

The chain couples TRBV27 to TRBJ2-1, with 11 nucleotides matching TRBD2. The CDR3 runs 16 residues. CDR1 MNHEY and CDR2 SMNVEV come from the germline V gene (reference sequence). With 4 bases clipped from V and 8 bases from J, the junction kept 10 bases outside the gene matches. The CDR3 DNA follows: TGTGCCAGCAGTTCCGTGACTAGCGGGGAGCCCGATGAGCAGTTCTTC. Protein: CASSSVTSGEPDEQFF.

The chain uses TRBV18 and TRBJ2-7, with D unclear. Deletions cut 1 base from V and 0 bases from J, with 4 bases between. Germline values: CDR1 KGHSH, CDR2 LQKENI. This CDR3 region has 13 residues. The CDR3 sequence is CASSPQSSYEQYV. The CDR3 bases are TGTGCCAGCTCACCACAGAGCTCCTACGAGCAGTACGTC.

J is TRBJ2-1 and V is TRBV4-3, with 10 bases lining up with TRBD2. The junction had 6 bases not matched to a gene; V was cut back by 3 bases and J by 4 bases. The V gene's germline CDR1 is LGHNA and CDR2 YSLEER. The CDR3 consists of 16 residues. The DNA for the CDR3 is TGCGCCAGCAGCCATCAGACTAGCGGGTCATACAATGAGCAGTTCTTC. It translates to CASSHQTSGSYNEQFF.

The chain joins TRBV16 to TRBJ1-1, with 7 bases identical to TRBD1. Germline V gives CDR1 KGHSY, CDR2 FQNENV. Unmatched junction bases numbered 5, after V lost 4 bases and J lost 0 bases. This CDR3 has 15 amino acids. The CDR3 region is CASSRDRDLNTEAFF. The CDR3, as DNA: TGTGCCAGCAGCCGCGACAGGGATTTGAACACTGAAGCTTTCTTT. The full variable domain, rest sourced from reference TRBV16 and TRBJ1-1, is GEEVAQTPKHLVRGEGQKAKLYCAPIKGHSYVFWYQQVLKNEFKFLISFQNENVFDETGMPKERFSAKCLPNSPCSLEIQATKLEDSAVYFCASSRDRDLNTEAFFGQGTRLTVV.

In its sample, this clone was seen a few times. The chain is built from TRBV6-2 or TRBV6-3 and TRBJ1-1; D is unclear. V was pared by 2 bases and J by 4 bases, with 8 bases between. The CDR3 consists of 13 residues. Germline V gene lookup returns CDR1 MNHEY and CDR2 SVGEGT. In DNA form, the CDR3 reads TGTGCCAGCAGTTACCTCCCTACCACTGAAGCTTTCTTT. This sequence encodes CASSYLPTTEAFF.

V gene TRBV29-1 combines with J gene TRBJ2-5; possibly TRBD1 for D (5 bases). The V and J ends lost 3 bases and 0 bases respectively, with 8 bases between them. The V gene's germline CDR1 is SQVTM and CDR2 ANQGSEA. The CDR3 sequence is 13 residues long. Here the CDR3 reads CSVEKGNQETQYF. For the CDR3, the DNA is TGCAGCGTTGAGAAGGGGAACCAAGAGACCCAGTACTTC.

The rearrangement joins TRBV6-2 or TRBV6-3 to TRBJ1-6, with D possibly being TRBD1 (5 bases). V dropped 4 bases and J dropped 0 bases, with 10 bases sitting between them. Germline-derived CDR1 and CDR2 are MNHEY and SVGEGT. The CDR3 runs to 16 residues. CDR3 region: CASSSFDSSYNSPLHF. In nucleotides, the CDR3 is TGTGCCAGCAGTTCCTTCGACAGCTCCTATAATTCACCCCTCCACTTT.

The rearrangement links TRBV19 to TRBJ2-7; maybe TRBD1 (5 bases). From germline, CDR1 is LNHDA and CDR2 SQIVND (reference sequence). The CDR3 has 15 amino acids. The V end was cut by 5 bases, the J end by 2 bases, with 16 bases between. CDR3 bases: TGTGCCAGTAGTTTGAGTTCTGGGGCAGCCTACGAGCAGTACTTC. Translation gives CASSLSSGAAYEQYF.

V is TRBV6-4 and J is TRBJ1-1; TRBD1 matches 7 bases. Per the germline V gene, CDR1 is MRHNA and CDR2 is SNTAGT. With 7 bases clipped from V and 5 bases from J, the junction kept 7 bases outside the gene matches. The CDR3 spans 13 residues. CDR3 bases: TGTGCCAGCATGAGGACAGGCGGAACTGAAGCTTTCTTT. Translated, it gives CASMRTGGTEAFF.

The J gene is TRBJ2-1, the V gene TRBV18, with 9 positions matching TRBD2. The CDR3 is 16 amino acids. Losses at the gene ends were 1 base for V and 7 bases for J; bases not matched to a gene: 8. CDR1 KGHSH and CDR2 LQKENI come from the germline V gene. The CDR3 reads CASSPRARLAENEQFF. CDR3 DNA: TGTGCCAGCTCACCACGGGCGAGACTAGCGGAGAATGAGCAGTTCTTC.

This clone was seen more than once but under ten times. The V gene is TRBV18, the J gene TRBJ1-2, with D perhaps TRBD1 (6 bases). The CDR3 sequence is 15 residues long. The V and J ends lost 6 bases and 7 bases respectively, with 21 bases between them. Germline V CDR1 and CDR2: KGHSH, LQKENI. As DNA, the CDR3 is TGTGCCAGCTCGCAGGAGGGGGGAGACTTTGGTGGCTACACCTTC. It yields the protein CASSQEGGDFGGYTF.

This clone was seen a handful of times. The V and J genes are TRBV6-5 and TRBJ2-3, with D tentatively TRBD2 (5 bases). V was shortened by 7 bases and J by 5 bases, with 13 bases between the two germline ends. CDR1 MNHEY and CDR2 SVGAGI come from the germline V gene. There are 13 residues in the CDR3. The CDR3, as DNA: TGTGCCAGCACCCTACTAGACCTAGATACGCAGTATTTT. This encodes CASTLLDLDTQYF.

The chain employs TRBV7-2 and TRBJ1-2, with D hard to call. Germline CDR1 and CDR2: SGHTA and FQGNSA. Between the trimmed V and J ends, which lost 0 bases and 4 bases, there was a span of 6 bases. The CDR3 extends over 13 amino acids. The CDR3 DNA is TGTGCCAGCAGCTTAGCTTCAAGCTATGGCTACACCTTC. Protein product: CASSLASSYGYTF.

The chain joins TRBV24-1 to TRBJ1-5; no clear D. V lost 4 bases to trimming and J lost 9 bases, with 9 bases between them. Per germline, CDR1 KGHDR and CDR2 SFDVKD. The CDR3 has 12 amino acids. The CDR3: CATSDADSPQHF. In DNA form, the CDR3 reads TGTGCCACCAGTGACGCTGATTCGCCCCAGCATTTT.

The chain employs TRBV24-1 and TRBJ1-2, with TRBD1 matching over 11 bases. V was pared by 3 bases and J by 4 bases, with 12 bases of the junction left unmatched. The CDR3 contains 18 residues. CDR1 and CDR2 (germline): KGHDR, SFDVKD. The CDR3 DNA follows: TGTGCCACCAGTGATCCCTCGGGACAGGGGGAATTAGGCTATGGCTACACCTTC. It specifies CATSDPSGQGELGYGYTF.

V usage is TRBV2 and J usage is TRBJ1-1, with a possible D match to TRBD1 (5 bases). The CDR3 spans 15 residues. Between the trimmed V and J ends, which lost 5 bases and 1 base, there was a span of 14 bases. Germline values: CDR1 SNHLY, CDR2 FYNNEI. The CDR3 DNA sequence: TGTGCCAGCAGTCGGGGGATGACAGAGAACACTGAAGCTTTCTTT. This sequence encodes CASSRGMTENTEAFF. The whole variable domain, remainder taken from reference TRBV2 and TRBJ1-1, is EPEVTQTPSHQVTQMGQEVILRCVPISNHLYFYWYRQILGQKVEFLVSFYNNEISEKSEIFDDQFSVERPDGSNFTLKIRSTKLEDSAMYFCASSRGMTENTEAFFGQGTRLTVV.

The chain uses TRBV21-1 and TRBJ1-2; TRBD1 reflects the table's D call only, with no check against the DNA. TRBV21-1 is a recognized pseudogene. The CDR3 is 15 amino acids. CDR3 sequence: CASSAGQGANYGYTF. CDR3 nucleotide sequence: TGTGCCAGCAGCGCAGGACAGGGGGCTAACTATGGCTACACCTTC.

This chain joins TRBV3-1 (or the pseudogene TRBV3-2) and TRBJ2-4; D remains ambiguous. The CDR3 is 18 amino acids. V was clipped by 5 bases and J by 4 bases, with 24 bases between them. Germline lookup yields CDR1 LGHDT and CDR2 YNNKEL (reference sequence). In nucleotides, the CDR3 is TGTGCCAGCAGCAAATGCAATCCCATTTGCAAAGAAAAAAACATTCAGTACTTC. As protein: CASSKCNPICKEKNIQYF.

Written as DNA, the CDR3 is TGCGCCAGCAGCTGGGACAGTTACGAGCAGTACTTC. This sequence encodes CASSWDSYEQYF. The chain couples TRBV5-1 to TRBJ2-7; TRBD1 matches 7 bases. CDR1 and CDR2 from the germline V gene are SGHRS and YFSETQ. V trimming: 3 bases; J trimming: 4 bases; junction bases outside the gene matches: 1. This CDR3 region has 12 residues.

V gene TRBV4-3 combines with J gene TRBJ2-1; maybe TRBD1 (6 bases). Trimming took 0 bases from V and 6 from J, leaving 9 bases between them. From germline, CDR1 is LGHNA and CDR2 YSLEER. The CDR3 length is 14 residues. This CDR3 is CASSQDQGSNEQFF. CDR3 coding DNA: TGCGCCAGCAGCCAAGATCAGGGGAGCAATGAGCAGTTCTTC.

The CDR3 bases are TGTGCCAGCAGGCTTCTGGGACAGGGGGCCGGCAATCAGCCCCAGCATTTT. It translates to CASRLLGQGAGNQPQHF. V and J are TRBV3-1 (or the pseudogene TRBV3-2) and TRBJ1-5; TRBD1 matches at 12 bases. The V gene end was trimmed by 6 bases and the J gene end by 2 bases; junction bases not matched to a gene: 8. Germline V gives CDR1 LGHDT, CDR2 YNNKEL (reference sequence). This CDR3 region has 17 residues.

The chain carries TRBV5-6 and TRBJ2-7; 8 nucleotides align to TRBD2. Germline V gene data show CDR1 as SGHDT and CDR2 as YYEEEE. This CDR3 contains 18 residues. Trimming removed 4 bases from V and 7 bases from J; junction bases left unmatched: 22. The DNA of the CDR3 is TGTGCCAGCAGCCCGCCGATCGAGGATAGCGGGAAAGCAAAAGAGCAGTACTTC. Translation gives CASSPPIEDSGKAKEQYF.

The chain joins TRBV6-2 or TRBV6-3 to TRBJ2-3, with 8 bases matching TRBD2. CDR1 MNHEY and CDR2 SVGEGT come from the germline V gene. The V and J ends lost 5 bases and 4 bases, in that order; junction bases with no gene match: 2. The CDR3 spans 13 residues. CDR3 region: CASSPGGADTQYF. In DNA, the CDR3 is TGTGCCAGCAGTCCCGGGGGGGCAGATACGCAGTATTTT.

J is TRBJ1-2 and V is TRBV18; D is ambiguous. This CDR3 has 12 residues. V lost 6 bases to trimming and J lost 2 bases, with 7 bases between them. Germline V gene lookup returns CDR1 KGHSH and CDR2 LQKENI. The CDR3 DNA reads TGTGCCAGCTCTGGCAGCAACTATGGCTACACCTTC. Protein product: CASSGSNYGYTF.

This sequence joins TRBV24-1 and TRBJ1-2, with no clear D. V was cut by 3 bases and J by 8 bases, with 6 bases left in between. Germline-derived CDR1 and CDR2 are KGHDR and SFDVKD. The CDR3 runs 11 residues. CDR3: CATSDHQGYTF. CDR3 coding DNA: TGTGCCACCAGTGATCACCAAGGCTACACCTTC.

This clone appeared once. J is TRBJ2-1 and V is TRBV29-1, with D possibly TRBD1 on 6 matching bases. V dropped 6 bases and J dropped 5 bases, with 23 bases sitting between them. The CDR3 has 16 amino acids. Germline V CDR1 and CDR2: SQVTM, ANQGSEA. As DNA, the CDR3 is TGCAGCGTCCGTCCCTGGACAGTACCCAATCACAATGAGCAGTTCTTC. Translated, it gives CSVRPWTVPNHNEQFF.

A remark on this clone: A read error may account for a junction end that differs from germline. Other DNA sequences in the same sample also yield this CDR3. The chain joins TRBV28 to TRBJ1-6; D not certain. Germline V gene lookup returns CDR1 MDHEN and CDR2 SYDVKM. This CDR3 is 20 amino acids long. The CDR3 loop reads CASSFSSSWSRTIYNSPLHF. The CDR3 coding sequence is TGTGCCAGCAGTTTCTCAAGTTCTTGGTCGAGGACGATCTATAATTCACCCCTTCACTTT. The entire variable domain, with the rest obtained from reference TRBV28 and TRBJ1-6, is as follows: DVKVTQSSRYLVKRTGEKVFLECVQDMDHENMFWYRQDPGLGLRLIYFSYDVKMKEKGDIPEGYSVSREKKERFSLILESASTNQTSMYLCASSFSSSWSRTIYNSPLHFGNGTRLTVT.

As for this clone: This may be a read error, as it is one base from a much larger clone. The same CDR3 also results from other DNA sequences found in this sample. The chain recombines TRBV14 with TRBJ2-5; D gene uncertain. The CDR3 spans 15 residues. The germline gives CDR1 SGHDN, CDR2 FVKESK. The CDR3: CASSQGTATQETQYF. The CDR3 nucleotides read TGTGCCAGCAGCCAGGGAACAGCCACCCAAGAGACCCAATACTTC.